This TCR beta chain stems from a study of response to subunit inactivated influenza vaccine. CDR3 size: 14 residues. Germline V CDR1 and CDR2: MDHEN, SYDVKM. The V and J ends lost 1 base and 2 bases respectively, with 9 bases between them. TCRdb processed the RT-PCR reads anew with MiXCR; each CDR3 protein has one entry. Of 530,000 or so distinct CDR3 sequences in the sample, less than 15% were seen once. This clonotype was seen only a few times. This sequence originates from a man in his fifties who received an inactivated influenza vaccine. V usage is TRBV28 and J usage is TRBJ2-7; D call uncertain. The starting material was PBMCs from blood, obtained 11 to 12 days after vaccination. The chain's CDR3 is CASSLSVQAYEQYF. CDR3 in DNA: TGTGCCAGCAGTTTATCAGTACAAGCCTACGAGCAGTACTTC.